This record covers a single T cell receptor beta chain. After removal of 0 bases from V and 7 bases from J, the junction contained 5 bases not matched to a gene. This CDR3 spans 15 amino acids. From germline, CDR1 is SGHRS and CDR2 YFSETQ. The sample comes from a study of blood T cell repertoires in COVID-19. Whole-study context: Researchers got acute and convalescent COVID-19 samples from the United States, Italy and Spain. The cDNA or gDNA used as material had been derived from T cells, B-cell-depleted T cells, or PBMCs.

Sequencing used immunoSEQ multiplex PCR; TCRdb keeps in-frame clones, though not all of them. The table has almost 300,000 clones, 70% to 90% seen once; the top ten hold roughly 1.3%. Material: peripheral blood. The TCR originated in a man between 65 and 79 years old with acute or convalescent COVID-19. The chain has TRBV5-1 and TRBJ2-2; 8 bases are shared with TRBD1. The CDR3 coding sequence is TGCGCCAGCAGCTTGGAAGGACAGGGCATCGGGGAGCTGTTTTTT. It yields the protein CASSLEGQGIGELFF.